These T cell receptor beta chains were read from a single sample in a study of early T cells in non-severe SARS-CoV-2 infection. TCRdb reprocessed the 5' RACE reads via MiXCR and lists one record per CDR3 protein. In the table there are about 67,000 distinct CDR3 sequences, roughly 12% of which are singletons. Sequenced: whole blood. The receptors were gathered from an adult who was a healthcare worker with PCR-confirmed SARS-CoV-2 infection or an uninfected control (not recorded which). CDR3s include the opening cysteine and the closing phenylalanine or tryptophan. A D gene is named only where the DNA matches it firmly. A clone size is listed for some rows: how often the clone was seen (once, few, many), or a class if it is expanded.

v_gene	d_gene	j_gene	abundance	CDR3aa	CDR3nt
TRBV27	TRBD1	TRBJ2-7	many	CASSSGQGSYEQYF	TGTGCCAGCAGTTCGGGACAGGGTTCCTACGAGCAGTACTTC
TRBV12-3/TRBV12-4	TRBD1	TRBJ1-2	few	CASSLPGGPYGYTF	TGTGCCAGCAGTTTGCCAGGGGGACCCTATGGCTACACCTTC
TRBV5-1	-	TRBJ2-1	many	CASSLEGYSYNEQFF	TGCGCCAGCAGCTTGGAAGGGTACTCCTACAATGAGCAGTTCTTC
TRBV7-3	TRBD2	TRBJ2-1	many	CASSSGLVGVEQFF	TGTGCCAGCAGCTCCGGACTAGTCGGGGTTGAGCAGTTCTTC
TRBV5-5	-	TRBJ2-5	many	CASSFSQETQYF	TGTGCCAGCAGCTTCAGCCAAGAGACCCAGTACTTC
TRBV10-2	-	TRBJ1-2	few	CASGGGGDYGYTF	TGCGCCAGCGGGGGGGGAGGCGACTATGGCTACACCTTC
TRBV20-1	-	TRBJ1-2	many	CSAWGGYYGYTF	TGCAGTGCTTGGGGCGGATACTATGGCTACACCTTC
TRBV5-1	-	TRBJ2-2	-	CASRGVHTGELFF	TGCGCCAGCAGAGGGGTCCACACCGGGGAGCTGTTTTTT
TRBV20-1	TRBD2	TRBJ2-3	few	CSASGERAGGLTNTQYF	TGCAGTGCTAGTGGGGAACGCGCGGGAGGACTCACGAATACGCAGTATTTT
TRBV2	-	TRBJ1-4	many	CASSADSATNEKLFF	TGTGCCAGCAGTGCAGACAGTGCAACTAATGAAAAACTGTTTTTT
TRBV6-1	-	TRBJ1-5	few	CASSEDGLSNQPQHF	TGTGCCAGCAGTGAAGACGGACTGAGCAATCAGCCCCAGCATTTT
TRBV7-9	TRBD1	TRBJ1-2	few	CASSFEAGGGGPYGYTF	TGTGCCAGCAGCTTTGAGGCAGGGGGCGGAGGTCCCTATGGCTACACCTTC
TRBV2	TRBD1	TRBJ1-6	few	CASRQGNSPLHF	TGTGCCAGCCGACAGGGTAATTCACCCCTCCACTTT
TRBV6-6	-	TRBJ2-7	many	CASSYFEGYGEQYF	TGTGCCAGCAGTTACTTTGAAGGGTACGGCGAGCAGTACTTC